This T cell receptor beta chain was captured in a study of T cell repertoires in cytomegalovirus infection (dated by TCRdb to between 2018 and 2020). Background on the whole study: Recently identified HLA-C-restricted CMV epitopes, whose presentation resists viral immunomodulation, were targeted by peptide stimulations together with well-studied HLA-B-restricted epitopes. Because public TCR beta signatures pointed to carriage of CMV infection together with the matching HLA type, the HLA type of each donor mattered for the analysis.

TCRdb names Illumina HiSeq 1500 as the instrument used. TCRdb reworked the public reads: Q25 trimming with fastp, MiXCR clone assembly, productive beta chains retained. One record per CDR3 amino acid sequence lists the most common genes and DNA. The sample table shows some 900,000 distinct CDR3 sequences, and 32% are seen once. The ten largest clonotypes hold 9.5% to 15% of the sample. Comment on this clonotype: Its antigen is unknown. Nothing much larger sits one base from this clone, and base qualities are not available.

This specimen's treatment or condition label, per the study, means: in vitro stimulation with specific CMV peptide epitopes to enrich CMV-specific T cells. What the work shows at the level of the full study, not this receptor alone: Carriers of CMV infection plus the relevant HLA type were discriminated by the cumulative frequency of public TCR beta family members in the study cohort and in an independent 352-donor cohort. The ex vivo response was dominated by HLA-C-restricted CMV-specific TCR beta clonotypes, which also provided the single most frequent clonotype in two of eight donors.

Sequenced here: cultured CD8+ T cells from PBMCs, sampled from culture after CMV antigen stimulation. The TCR originated in a human donor in good health (CMV status not recorded). Some clones in this sample may be carry-over from other donors' samples.

The CDR3 corresponds to CASSSGAMGGNTIYF. The nucleotide sequence is TGTGCCAGCAGCTCAGGAGCCATGGGAGGAAACACCATATATTTT. Recombination connected TRBV7-9 to TRBJ1-3, with the D gene too uncertain to name. A distance of 14 bases separates the germline ends of V and J, which lose 4 bases and 4 bases respectively. Taken from the germline V gene (reference sequence), the CDR1 and CDR2 loops are SEHNR and FQNEAQ. The CDR3, cysteine through phenylalanine, is 15 amino acids long. The DNA shown is the 45-base CDR3, in frame from base 1.